Presented here are 18 T cell receptor beta chains from one specimen sequenced in a study of T-cell reconstitution after alpha-beta-depleted transplantation in children. Unique molecular identifiers were used to barcode this TCRbeta library. TCRdb re-analysed the PCR reads in MiXCR, keeping a single row per CDR3 protein. The sample includes under 400,000 distinct CDR3 sequences, around 25% of them seen just once. Sequences were derived from PBMCs, mostly from graft donor cells, sampled 180 days after TCRalphabeta/CD19-depleted stem cell transplant. The receptors were gathered from a male patient younger than 18 who had a stem cell transplant for acute lymphoblastic leukemia, so the T cells may come from the graft donor.

The J gene is TRBJ2-7, the V gene TRBV28; 7 bases are shared with TRBD2. Germline lookup yields CDR1 MDHEN and CDR2 SYDVKM. The CDR3 runs to 15 residues. V shed 8 bases and J 7 bases; nucleotides not matched to a gene: 17. The CDR3 DNA is TGTGCCAGCTCCCTGGGGGAGGGCGGTGCATTTGAGCAGTACTTC. It translates to CASSLGEGGAFEQYF.

V gene TRBV6-5 combines with J gene TRBJ1-2; D remains ambiguous. Trimming took 0 bases from V and 2 from J, leaving 13 bases between them. The CDR3 is 16 amino acids. The germline gives CDR1 MNHEY, CDR2 SVGAGI. CDR3 protein: CASSYSTEGGNYGYTF. Written as DNA, the CDR3 is TGTGCCAGCAGTTACTCGACGGAGGGAGGGAACTATGGCTACACCTTC.

The chain employs TRBV5-1 and TRBJ1-6, with 10 positions matching TRBD1. CDR1 and CDR2 (germline): SGHRS, YFSETQ. Unmatched junction bases numbered 2, after V lost 1 base and J lost 7 bases. This CDR3 has 15 amino acids. Here the CDR3 DNA reads TGCGCCAGCAGCTTGTGGGGACAGGGGAATTCACCCCTCCACTTT. Translating it yields CASSLWGQGNSPLHF.

The chain is built from TRBV6-5 and TRBJ2-1, with 7 bases identical to TRBD2. The trim removed 2 bases at V and 10 bases at J, leaving 5 bases unmatched. The CDR3 extends over 13 amino acids. The germline V gene encodes CDR1 MNHEY and CDR2 SVGAGI. CDR3 amino acids: CASSYGSGAEQFF. The CDR3, as DNA: TGTGCCAGCAGTTACGGGAGCGGGGCGGAGCAGTTCTTC.

The V call is TRBV27, the J call TRBJ2-1; the match to TRBD2 covers 14 bases. The CDR3 covers 19 residues. Germline V gene sequence: CDR1 MNHEY, CDR2 SMNVEV (reference sequence). The ends lost 4 bases at V and 4 bases at J; junction bases unmatched: 12. This CDR3 reads CASSSSGTSGRWGYNEQFF. The CDR3 DNA is TGTGCCAGCAGTTCATCCGGGACTAGCGGGAGATGGGGATACAATGAGCAGTTCTTC.

This clonotype was observed a few times. The chain joins TRBV12-3 or TRBV12-4 to TRBJ2-2; 10 bases match TRBD2. V dropped 2 bases and J dropped 6; count of bases not matched to a gene: 21. The CDR3 length is 21 residues. CDR3 region: CASSLKGRGLFLAGVAGELFF. CDR3 DNA sequence: TGTGCCAGCAGTTTAAAAGGCAGGGGGCTCTTTCTAGCGGGAGTTGCCGGGGAGCTGTTTTTT.

This clonotype has a count of ten or more. The V and J genes are TRBV5-5 and TRBJ2-1; D unresolved. Trimming pared 1 base from V and 6 bases from J, leaving 8 bases between. Looked up from germline, CDR1 is SGHKS and CDR2 is YYEKEE (reference sequence). CDR3 length equals 13 residues. DNA of the CDR3: TGTGCCAGCAGCTTGCTGGGTATCAATGAGCAGTTCTTC. Translating it yields CASSLLGINEQFF.

The V and J genes are TRBV18 and TRBJ2-3; 9 bases match TRBD1. The germline gives CDR1 KGHSH, CDR2 LQKENI. The CDR3 extends over 16 amino acids. Losses at the gene ends were 5 bases for V and 2 bases for J; bases not matched to a gene: 8. The DNA for the CDR3 is TGTGCCAGCTCATCCCAACAGGGGGCTAACACAGATACGCAGTATTTT. It codes for CASSSQQGANTDTQYF.

The sample holds a few counts of this clonotype. The chain uses TRBV6-5 and TRBJ2-3; D may correspond to TRBD1 or TRBD2 (6 bases each). There are 14 residues in the CDR3. CDR1 and CDR2 (germline): MNHEY, SVGAGI. Deletions cut 6 bases from V and 7 bases from J, with 17 bases between. The CDR3, as DNA: TGTGCCAGCAGCTACACCGTTGGGGGGCATACGCAGTATTTT. Amino acids: CASSYTVGGHTQYF.

This chain joins TRBV7-8 and TRBJ2-1; 7 bases line up with TRBD2. V trimming: 8 bases; J trimming: 4 bases; junction bases outside the gene matches: 8. The CDR3 consists of 14 residues. Germline loops: CDR1 SGHVS, CDR2 FQNEAQ. For the CDR3, the DNA is TGTGCCAGCGGCCCCGCGGGGGTATACAATGAGCAGTTCTTC. It translates to CASGPAGVYNEQFF.

This clonotype came up a few times. The chain is built from TRBV7-6 and TRBJ1-5; a possible D gene is TRBD1 (5 bases). CDR3 length: 15 residues. Germline V lookup: CDR1 SGHVS, CDR2 FNYEAQ. Trimming took 5 bases from V and 0 from J, leaving 11 bases between them. The CDR3 loop is CASSPTGFSNQPQHF. CDR3 DNA sequence: TGTGCCAGCAGCCCTACAGGATTTAGCAATCAGCCCCAGCATTTT.

This clonotype showed up many times. The V gene is TRBV9, the J gene TRBJ2-7, with a tentative D call TRBD2 (6 bases). The CDR3 contains 14 residues. Between the trimmed V and J ends, which lost 0 bases and 2 bases, there was a span of 9 bases. Germline-derived CDR1 and CDR2 are SGDLS and YYNGEE. CDR3 bases: TGTGCCAGCAGCGTAGGTGGAGGGACCTACGAGCAGTACTTC. This sequence encodes CASSVGGGTYEQYF. The variable domain in full, completed from reference TRBV9 and TRBJ2-7, reads DSGVTQTPKHLITATGQRVTLRCSPRSGDLSVYWYQQSLDQGLQFLIQYYNGEERAKGNILERFSAQQFPDLHSELNLSSLELGDSALYFCASSVGGGTYEQYFGPGTRLTVT.

The rearrangement uses TRBV7-8 and TRBJ1-1; unclear D gene. Trimming took 2 bases from V and 4 from J, leaving 11 bases between them. The CDR3 covers 14 residues. Germline values: CDR1 SGHVS, CDR2 FQNEAQ. The CDR3 DNA reads as TGTGCCAGCAGCTTAAGGGAATCCGGCACTGAAGCTTTCTTT. This translates into CASSLRESGTEAFF.

This rearrangement joins TRBV18 to TRBJ2-5; no definite D call. CDR1 and CDR2 from the germline V gene are KGHSH and LQKENI. Trimming removed 1 base from V and 1 base from J, with 4 bases in between. The CDR3 is 13 residues long. CDR3 amino acids: CASSPHPQETQYF. Here the CDR3 DNA reads TGTGCCAGCTCACCACATCCCCAAGAGACCCAGTACTTC.

This clonotype has just a few counts. The J gene is TRBJ2-2, the V gene TRBV6-1, with D unresolved. This CDR3 is built from 15 residues. The germline V gene has CDR1 MNHNS and CDR2 SASEGT. V lost 6 bases and J lost 1, with 12 bases in between. CDR3 DNA: TGTGCCAGCAGGGGCCTACTGTGGAACACCGGGGAGCTGTTTTTT. This sequence encodes CASRGLLWNTGELFF.

The sample holds a few counts of this clonotype. The chain links TRBV5-1 to TRBJ2-7; 10 positions agree with TRBD1. V shed 4 bases and J 5 bases; nucleotides not matched to a gene: 6. CDR1 is SGHRS, CDR2 YFSETQ, per germline. This CDR3 has 14 residues. The DNA for the CDR3 is TGCGCCAGCAGCCAGGGACAGGGGATTAACGAGCAGTACTTC. Translated, it gives CASSQGQGINEQYF.

This clonotype has at least ten counts. The chain employs TRBV12-3 or TRBV12-4 and TRBJ2-5; TRBD2 aligns across 8 bases. J was trimmed by 5 bases and V by 6 bases; bases with no gene match: 8. The CDR3 is made up of 14 amino acids. The CDR3 DNA sequence: TGTGCCAGCAGCTCGGGACTAGTGTCGGAGACCCAGTACTTC. This codes for CASSSGLVSETQYF.

The chain joins TRBV20-1 to TRBJ2-7, with 7 bases that match TRBD2. V gave up 2 bases and J gave up 0 bases; unmatched junction bases: 10. The CDR3 loop spans 16 amino acids. The germline V gene has CDR1 DFQATT and CDR2 SNEGSKA (reference sequence). The CDR3 coding sequence is TGCAGTGCTAGATTGCGTAGCGGGCGTAGCTCCTACGAGCAGTACTTC. This encodes CSARLRSGRSSYEQYF.